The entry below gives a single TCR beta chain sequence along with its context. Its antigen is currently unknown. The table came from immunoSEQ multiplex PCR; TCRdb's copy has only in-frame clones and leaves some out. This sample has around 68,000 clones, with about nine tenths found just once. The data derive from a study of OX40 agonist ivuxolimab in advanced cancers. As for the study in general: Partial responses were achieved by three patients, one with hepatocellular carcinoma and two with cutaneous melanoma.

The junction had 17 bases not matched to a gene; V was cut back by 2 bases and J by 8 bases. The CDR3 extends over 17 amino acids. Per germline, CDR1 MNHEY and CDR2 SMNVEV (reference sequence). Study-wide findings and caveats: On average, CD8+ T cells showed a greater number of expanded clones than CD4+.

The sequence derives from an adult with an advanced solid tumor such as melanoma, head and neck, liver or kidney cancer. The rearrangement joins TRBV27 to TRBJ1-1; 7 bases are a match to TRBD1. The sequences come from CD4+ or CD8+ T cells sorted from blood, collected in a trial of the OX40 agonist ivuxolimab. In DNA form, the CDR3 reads TGTGCCAGCAGTTTACCGTCAGGCAGGGGGGGGACTACCGAAGCTTTCTTT. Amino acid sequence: CASSLPSGRGGTTEAFF.